One sample yielded the 5 T cell receptor beta chains listed below, sequenced in a study of CD8 T cells in Susac syndrome. RNA, at about 0.45 to 1 ug, was reverse transcribed with random hexamers. TCRdb reanalysed the immunoSEQ multiplex PCR reads using MiXCR and keeps one entry per CDR3 protein. The table shows 150,000 to 200,000 distinct CDR3 sequences, with 93% occurring only once. The material sequenced was CD4+ T cells from PBMCs. The receptor set was obtained from a human donor with multiple sclerosis.

The V and J genes are TRBV11-2 and TRBJ1-4; D ambiguous. CDR1 and CDR2 from the germline V gene are SGHAT and FQNNGV. V lost 4 bases to trimming and J lost 8 bases, with 14 bases between them. CDR3 size: 14 residues. CDR3 bases: TGTGCCAGCAGCTCACTTCGGAGTTCGGAAAAACTGTTTTTT. It specifies CASSSLRSSEKLFF.

The chain links TRBV6-2 or TRBV6-3 to TRBJ2-7; TRBD2 is a possible D gene (6 bases). Trimming removed 6 bases from V and 0 bases from J, with 18 bases in between. In germline, CDR1 is MNHEY, CDR2 SVGEGT. This CDR3 is built from 16 residues. CDR3 sequence (DNA): TGTGCCAGCAGCAGTGGATATAGCGGACTCTCCTACGAGCAGTACTTC. Amino acid sequence: CASSSGYSGLSYEQYF.

This rearrangement joins TRBV12-3 or TRBV12-4 to TRBJ1-4; no reliable D call. The CDR3 is 14 residues long. The germline V and J ends were trimmed by 6 bases and 6 bases, with 14 bases remaining between them. The CDR3 DNA reads TGTGCCAGCAGCCTCGGTTCAGTCGATGAAAAACTGTTTTTT. Its translation: CASSLGSVDEKLFF.

This clonotype was detected only once. CDR3 region: CASSYGTGTTNEKLFF. In DNA form, the CDR3 reads TGTGCCAGCAGTTACGGGACAGGGACAACTAATGAAAAACTGTTTTTT. The chain couples TRBV6-6 to TRBJ1-4; the match to TRBD1 covers 9 bases. The CDR3 length is 16 residues. The ends lost 2 bases at V and 0 bases at J; junction bases unmatched: 1. The germline CDR1 and CDR2 sequences are MNHNY and SVGAGI (reference sequence).

CDR3 coding DNA: TGTGCCAGCAGTAAGCAGGGAAGTTACTACGAGCAGTACTTC. It specifies CASSKQGSYYEQYF. The rearrangement uses TRBV28 and TRBJ2-7, with D possibly being TRBD1 (5 bases). Germline V gene lookup returns CDR1 MDHEN and CDR2 SYDVKM. The V end was cut by 5 bases, the J end by 3 bases, with 14 bases between. The CDR3 consists of 14 residues.